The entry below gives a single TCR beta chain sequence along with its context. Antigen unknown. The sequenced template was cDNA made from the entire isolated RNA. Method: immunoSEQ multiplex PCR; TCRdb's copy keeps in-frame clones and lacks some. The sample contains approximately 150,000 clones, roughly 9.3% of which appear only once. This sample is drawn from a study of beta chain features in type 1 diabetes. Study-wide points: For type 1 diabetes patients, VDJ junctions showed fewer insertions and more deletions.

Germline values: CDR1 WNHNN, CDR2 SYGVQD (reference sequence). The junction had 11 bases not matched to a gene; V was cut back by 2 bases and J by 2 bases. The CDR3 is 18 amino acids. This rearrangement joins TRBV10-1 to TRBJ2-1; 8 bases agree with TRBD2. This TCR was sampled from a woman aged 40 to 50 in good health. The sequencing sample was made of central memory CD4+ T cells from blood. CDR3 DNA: TGCGCCAGCAGTGAGCCACGACTAGCGCCCTTCCCCTACAATGAGCAGTTCTTC. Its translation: CASSEPRLAPFPYNEQFF.